Below, 11 T cell receptor beta chains from the same sample are listed, as sequenced in a study of blood T cell repertoires in COVID-19. This table comes from immunoSEQ multiplex PCR, and its TCRdb copy is limited to in-frame clones, with some not included. This sample yields fewer than 350,000 clones, of which 89% are seen a single time; roughly 5% belongs to the top ten. The sequenced sample consisted of PBMCs or T cells enriched from blood (not recorded which). Receptors were obtained from a man between 60 and 75 years old who had recovered from COVID-19.

This clone came up once. The chain combines TRBV5-1 with TRBJ2-2; 8 bases align to TRBD2. This CDR3 is 20 amino acids long. Trimming at V came to 2 bases and at J to 3 bases, leaving 18 bases not matched to a gene. Germline lookup yields CDR1 SGHRS and CDR2 YFSETQ. CDR3 in amino acids: CASSLHREASGSLYTGELFF. The CDR3 nucleotides read TGCGCCAGCAGCTTACACAGGGAGGCGAGCGGGAGTCTTTACACCGGGGAGCTGTTTTTT.

DNA for the CDR3: TGCGCCAGCAGTGAGCGGCAGGTGTACTACAATGAGCAGTTCTTC. This sequence encodes CASSERQVYYNEQFF. The chain links TRBV10-2 to TRBJ2-1; no clear D gene. Trimming pared 2 bases from V and 3 bases from J, leaving 11 bases between. The V gene's germline CDR1 is WSHSY and CDR2 SAAADI. CDR3 length: 15 residues.

This sequence joins TRBV5-4 and TRBJ1-1; D remains unclear. The CDR3 loop spans 13 amino acids. Deletions cut 3 bases from V and 5 bases from J, with 11 bases between. Germline V lookup: CDR1 SGHNT, CDR2 YYREEE (reference sequence). Written as DNA, the CDR3 is TGTGCCAGCAGCTCTTGGGCCATAACTGAAGCTTTCTTT. The encoded protein is CASSSWAITEAFF.

V is TRBV7-2 and J is TRBJ2-5, with TRBD1 matching 11 bases. The germline gives CDR1 SGHTA, CDR2 FQGNSA. The CDR3 spans 16 residues. V gave up 5 bases and J gave up 1 base; unmatched junction bases: 6. CDR3: CASSLSGTGGQETQYF. CDR3 nucleotides: TGTGCCAGCAGCCTCTCCGGGACAGGGGGCCAAGAGACCCAGTACTTC.

J is TRBJ2-7 and V is TRBV5-1; 9 positions agree with TRBD2. V trimming: 4 bases; J trimming: 4 bases; junction bases outside the gene matches: 6. Germline V gene sequence: CDR1 SGHRS, CDR2 YFSETQ. CDR3 length: 14 residues. CDR3 in amino acids: CASSPTSGNYEQYF. CDR3 nucleotide sequence: TGCGCCAGCAGCCCGACTAGCGGAAATTACGAGCAGTACTTC.

The genes are TRBV5-1 and TRBJ1-2; TRBD1 matches at 7 bases. Germline V CDR1 and CDR2: SGHRS, YFSETQ. The CDR3 sequence is 17 residues long. J gave up 4 bases and V 5 bases, and 17 bases lay outside the gene matches. The CDR3 loop reads CASRPAGGRQGGYGYTF. For the CDR3, the DNA is TGCGCCAGCAGGCCGGCGGGCGGGCGACAGGGAGGCTATGGCTACACCTTC.

The chain recombines TRBV7-9 with TRBJ2-1, with TRBD2 matching 9 bases. V lost 0 bases, J lost 6 bases, and 3 bases stayed unmatched. CDR3 length: 15 amino acids. Germline V lookup: CDR1 SEHNR, CDR2 FQNEAQ (reference sequence). As DNA, the CDR3 is TGTGCCAGCAGCTTAGCTAGCGGGAGCCGCAATGAGCAGTTCTTC. This gives the protein CASSLASGSRNEQFF.

The chain has TRBV6-6 and TRBJ1-4; 8 bases map to TRBD1. V shed 4 bases, J shed 5 bases, and the junction held 9 bases outside the gene matches. This CDR3 has 16 residues. Germline-derived CDR1 and CDR2 are MNHNY and SVGAGI (reference sequence). The CDR3 spells CASSFDRQGWNEKLFF. CDR3 coding DNA: TGTGCCAGCAGTTTCGATCGACAGGGGTGGAATGAAAAACTGTTTTTT.

The rearrangement joins TRBV27 to TRBJ1-1; D unresolved. The CDR3 runs 10 residues. Germline assignment: CDR1 MNHEY and CDR2 SMNVEV (reference sequence). Trimming took 8 bases from V and 6 from J, leaving 7 bases between them. This CDR3 reads CASSEAEAFF. The CDR3 DNA follows: TGTGCCAGCTCAGAGGCTGAAGCTTTCTTT.

The genes are TRBV10-2 and TRBJ2-1; 15 bases fit TRBD2. The junction had 3 bases not matched to a gene; V was cut back by 8 bases and J by 4 bases. The germline V gene has CDR1 WSHSY and CDR2 SAAADI. The CDR3 runs 15 residues. In DNA form, the CDR3 reads TGCGCCAGCGGGGGACTAGCGGGAGGATACAATGAGCAGTTCTTC. Translating gives CASGGLAGGYNEQFF.

The rearrangement links TRBV3-1 (or the pseudogene TRBV3-2) to TRBJ2-3, with 8 bases fitting TRBD2. The V gene end was trimmed by 2 bases and the J gene end by 6 bases; junction bases not matched to a gene: 10. The CDR3 contains 16 residues. Germline V gene lookup returns CDR1 LGHDT and CDR2 YNNKEL (reference sequence). CDR3 nucleotides: TGTGCCAGCAGCCAACAGACTAGCGTCCTATATGATACGCAGTATTTT. Its translation: CASSQQTSVLYDTQYF.